The source of this TCR beta chain is a study of T cells in Graves' hyperthyroidism and ophthalmopathy. Between the trimmed V and J ends, which lost 3 bases and 5 bases, there was a span of 7 bases. The CDR3 is 12 residues long. Germline V gene lookup returns CDR1 MNHEY and CDR2 SVGAGI. Worth noting for this clonotype: The antigen remains undetermined.

The study's findings and limits: Appearing also in blood were most of the thyroid clonotypes expanded above 0.001.

Amplified TCR beta CDR3 regions derived from RNA transcripts. First-round RT-PCR of the TCR CDR3 relied on the HTBI primer set. TCRdb reanalysed the multiplex PCR reads using MiXCR and keeps one entry per CDR3 protein. The sample has around 690,000 distinct CDR3 sequences, roughly 20% seen once. The sequenced sample consisted of blood. This sequence originates from a man aged 25 to 45 with Graves' ophthalmopathy. The chain recombines TRBV6-5 with TRBJ2-5; D gene ambiguous. The CDR3 is CASSYVGETQYF. The CDR3 nucleotides read TGTGCCAGCAGTTATGTCGGGGAGACCCAGTACTTC.